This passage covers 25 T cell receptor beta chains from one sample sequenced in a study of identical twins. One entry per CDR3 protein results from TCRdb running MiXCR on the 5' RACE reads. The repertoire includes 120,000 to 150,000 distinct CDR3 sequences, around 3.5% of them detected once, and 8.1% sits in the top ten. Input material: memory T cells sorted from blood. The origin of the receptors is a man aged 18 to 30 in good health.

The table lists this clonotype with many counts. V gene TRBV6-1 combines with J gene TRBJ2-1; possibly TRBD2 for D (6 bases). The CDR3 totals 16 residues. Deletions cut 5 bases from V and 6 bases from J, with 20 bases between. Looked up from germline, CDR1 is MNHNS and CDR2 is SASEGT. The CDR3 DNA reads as TGTGCCAGCAGTAAACCGACCCGGGGAGGATCCAATGAGCAGTTCTTC. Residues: CASSKPTRGGSNEQFF.

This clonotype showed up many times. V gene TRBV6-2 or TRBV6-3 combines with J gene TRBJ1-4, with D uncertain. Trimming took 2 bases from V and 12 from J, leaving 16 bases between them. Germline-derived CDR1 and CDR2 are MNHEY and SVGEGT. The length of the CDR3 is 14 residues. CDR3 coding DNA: TGTGCCAGCAGTTACGGACCGAATTTCCCGGAACTGTTTTTT. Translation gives CASSYGPNFPELFF.

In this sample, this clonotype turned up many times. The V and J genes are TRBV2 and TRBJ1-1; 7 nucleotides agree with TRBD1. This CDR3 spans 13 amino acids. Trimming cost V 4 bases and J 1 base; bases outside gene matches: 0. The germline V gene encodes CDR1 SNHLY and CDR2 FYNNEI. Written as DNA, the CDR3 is TGTGCCAGCAGTGGGGACAGGAACACTGAAGCTTTCTTT. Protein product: CASSGDRNTEAFF.

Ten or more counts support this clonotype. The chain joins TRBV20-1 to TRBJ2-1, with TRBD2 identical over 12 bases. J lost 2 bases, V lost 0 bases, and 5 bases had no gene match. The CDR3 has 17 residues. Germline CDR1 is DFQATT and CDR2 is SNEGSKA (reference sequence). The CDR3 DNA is TGCAGTGCTAGAGATCCGCTAGCGGGAGGGCCCTACAATGAGCAGTTCTTC. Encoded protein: CSARDPLAGGPYNEQFF.

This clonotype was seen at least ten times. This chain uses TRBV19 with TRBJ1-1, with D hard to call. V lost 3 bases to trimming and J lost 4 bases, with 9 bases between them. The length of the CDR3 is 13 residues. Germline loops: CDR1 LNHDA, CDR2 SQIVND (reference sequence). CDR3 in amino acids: CASSITWVTEAFF. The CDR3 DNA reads TGTGCCAGTAGTATCACTTGGGTCACTGAAGCTTTCTTT.

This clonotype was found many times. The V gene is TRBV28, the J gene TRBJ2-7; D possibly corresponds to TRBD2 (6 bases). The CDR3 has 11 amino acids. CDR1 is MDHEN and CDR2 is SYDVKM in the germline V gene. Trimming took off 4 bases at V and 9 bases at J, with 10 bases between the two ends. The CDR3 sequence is CASSSGDPQYF. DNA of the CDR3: TGTGCCAGCAGTTCGGGGGACCCGCAGTACTTC.

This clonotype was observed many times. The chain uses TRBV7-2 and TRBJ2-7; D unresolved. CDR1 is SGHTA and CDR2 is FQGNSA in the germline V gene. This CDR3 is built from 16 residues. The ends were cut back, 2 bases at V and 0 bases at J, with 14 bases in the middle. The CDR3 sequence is CASSLSPALSSYEQYF. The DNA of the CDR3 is TGTGCCAGCAGCTTATCCCCCGCCCTAAGCTCCTACGAGCAGTACTTC.

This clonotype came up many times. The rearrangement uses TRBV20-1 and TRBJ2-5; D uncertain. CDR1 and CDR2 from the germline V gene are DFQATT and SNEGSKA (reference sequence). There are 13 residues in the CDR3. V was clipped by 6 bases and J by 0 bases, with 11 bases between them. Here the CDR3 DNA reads TGCAGTGCCTATCAACTGTACCAAGAGACCCAGTACTTC. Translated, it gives CSAYQLYQETQYF.

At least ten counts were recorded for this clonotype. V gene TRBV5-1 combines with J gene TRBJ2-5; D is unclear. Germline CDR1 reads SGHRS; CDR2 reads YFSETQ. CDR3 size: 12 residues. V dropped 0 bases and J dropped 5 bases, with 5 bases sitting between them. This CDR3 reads CASSLVWETQYF. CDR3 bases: TGCGCCAGCAGCTTGGTCTGGGAGACCCAGTACTTC.

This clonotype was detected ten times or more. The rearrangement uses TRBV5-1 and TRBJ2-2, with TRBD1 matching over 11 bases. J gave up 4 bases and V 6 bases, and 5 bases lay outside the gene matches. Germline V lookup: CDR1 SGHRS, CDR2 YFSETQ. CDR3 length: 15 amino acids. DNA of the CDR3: TGCGCCAGCACCCGGACAGGGGGCAGCACCGGGGAGCTGTTTTTT. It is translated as CASTRTGGSTGELFF.

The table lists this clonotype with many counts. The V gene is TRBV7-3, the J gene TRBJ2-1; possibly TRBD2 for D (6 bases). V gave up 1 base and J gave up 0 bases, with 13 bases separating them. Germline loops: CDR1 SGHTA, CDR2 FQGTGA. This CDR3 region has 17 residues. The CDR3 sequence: CASSLNGGTSSYNEQFF. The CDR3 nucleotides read TGTGCCAGCAGCTTAAACGGGGGTACAAGCTCCTACAATGAGCAGTTCTTC. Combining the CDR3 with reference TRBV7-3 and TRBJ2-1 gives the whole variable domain GAGVSQTPSNKVTEKGKYVELRCDPISGHTALYWYRQSLGQGPEFLIYFQGTGAADDSGLPNDRFFAVRPEGSVSTLKIQRTERGDSAVYLCASSLNGGTSSYNEQFFGPGTRLTVL.

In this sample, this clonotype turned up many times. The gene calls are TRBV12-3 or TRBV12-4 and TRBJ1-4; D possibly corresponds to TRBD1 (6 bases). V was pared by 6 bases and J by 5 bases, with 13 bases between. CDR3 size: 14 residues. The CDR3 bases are TGTGCCAGCAGGGGGGCTACCCTAAATGAAAAACTGTTTTTT. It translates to CASRGATLNEKLFF.

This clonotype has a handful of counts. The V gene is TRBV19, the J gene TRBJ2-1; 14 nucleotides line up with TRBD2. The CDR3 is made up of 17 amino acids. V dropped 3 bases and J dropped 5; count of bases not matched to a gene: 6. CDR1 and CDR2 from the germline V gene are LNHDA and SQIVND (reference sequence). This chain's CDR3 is CASSMPGLAGENNEQFF. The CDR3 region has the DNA TGTGCCAGTAGTATGCCGGGACTAGCGGGAGAGAACAATGAGCAGTTCTTC.

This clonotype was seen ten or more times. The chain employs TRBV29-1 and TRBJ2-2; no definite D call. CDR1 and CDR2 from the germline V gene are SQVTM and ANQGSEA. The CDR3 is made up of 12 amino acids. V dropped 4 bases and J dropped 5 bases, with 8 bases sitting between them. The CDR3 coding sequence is TGCAGCGTTGTAGTAGGTACCGGGGAGCTGTTTTTT. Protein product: CSVVVGTGELFF.

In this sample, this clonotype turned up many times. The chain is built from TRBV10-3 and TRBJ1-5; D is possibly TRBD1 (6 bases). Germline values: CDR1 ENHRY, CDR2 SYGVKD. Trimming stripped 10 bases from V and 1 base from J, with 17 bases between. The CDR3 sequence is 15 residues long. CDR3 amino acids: CATGRTEKSNQPQHF. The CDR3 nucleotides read TGTGCCACAGGGAGGACAGAAAAAAGCAATCAGCCCCAGCATTTT.

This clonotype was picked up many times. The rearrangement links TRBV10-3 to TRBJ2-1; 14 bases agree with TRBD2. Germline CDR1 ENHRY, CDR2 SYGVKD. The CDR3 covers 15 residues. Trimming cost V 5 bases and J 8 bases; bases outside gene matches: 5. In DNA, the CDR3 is TGTGCCATCAGTCTGACTAGCGGGAGGGTCTATGAGCAGTTCTTC. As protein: CAISLTSGRVYEQFF.

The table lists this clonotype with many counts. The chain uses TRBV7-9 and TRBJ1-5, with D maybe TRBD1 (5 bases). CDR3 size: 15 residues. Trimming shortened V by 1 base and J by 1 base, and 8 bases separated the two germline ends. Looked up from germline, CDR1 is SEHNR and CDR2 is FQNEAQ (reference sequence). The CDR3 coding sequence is TGTGCCAGCAGCTTAGGACGGGACAGCAATCAGCCCCAGCATTTT. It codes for CASSLGRDSNQPQHF.

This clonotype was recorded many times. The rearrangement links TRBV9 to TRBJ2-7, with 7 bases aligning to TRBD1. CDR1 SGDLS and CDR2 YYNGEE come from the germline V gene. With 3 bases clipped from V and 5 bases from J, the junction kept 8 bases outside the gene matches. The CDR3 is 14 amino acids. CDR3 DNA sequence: TGTGCCAGCAGCGCAAGGGACAGTTTCCACGAGCAGTACTTC. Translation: CASSARDSFHEQYF.

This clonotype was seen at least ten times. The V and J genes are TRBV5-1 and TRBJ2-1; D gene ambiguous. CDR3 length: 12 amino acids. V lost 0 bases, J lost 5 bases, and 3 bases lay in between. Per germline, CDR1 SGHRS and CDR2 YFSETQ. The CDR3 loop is CASSLADNEQFF. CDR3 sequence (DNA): TGCGCCAGCAGCTTGGCTGACAATGAGCAGTTCTTC.

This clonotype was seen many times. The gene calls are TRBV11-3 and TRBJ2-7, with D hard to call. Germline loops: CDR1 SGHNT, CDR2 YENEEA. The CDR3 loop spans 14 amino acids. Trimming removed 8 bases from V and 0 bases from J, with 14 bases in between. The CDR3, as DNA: TGTGCCAGCGCCGTGGGCAGGACCTCCTACGAGCAGTACGTC. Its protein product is CASAVGRTSYEQYV.

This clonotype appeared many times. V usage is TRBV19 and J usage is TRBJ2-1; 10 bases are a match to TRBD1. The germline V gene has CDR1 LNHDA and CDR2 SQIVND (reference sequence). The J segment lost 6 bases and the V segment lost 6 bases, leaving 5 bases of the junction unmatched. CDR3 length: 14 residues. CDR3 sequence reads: CASRRQGASNEQFF. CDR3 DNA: TGTGCCAGTAGAAGACAGGGGGCTTCCAATGAGCAGTTCTTC.

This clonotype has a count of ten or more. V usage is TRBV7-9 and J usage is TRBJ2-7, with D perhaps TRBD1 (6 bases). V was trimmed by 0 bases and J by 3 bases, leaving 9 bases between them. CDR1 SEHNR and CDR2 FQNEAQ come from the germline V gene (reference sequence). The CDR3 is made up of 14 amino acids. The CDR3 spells CASSLAGQIYEQYV. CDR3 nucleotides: TGTGCCAGCAGCTTAGCTGGACAGATCTACGAGCAGTACGTC.

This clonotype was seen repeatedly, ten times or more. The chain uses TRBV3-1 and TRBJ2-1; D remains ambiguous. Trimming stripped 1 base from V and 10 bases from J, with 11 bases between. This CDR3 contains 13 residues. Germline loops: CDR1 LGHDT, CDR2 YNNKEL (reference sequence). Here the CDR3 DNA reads TGTGCCAGCAGCCAAGGAACCTACCTAGAGCAGTTCTTC. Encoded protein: CASSQGTYLEQFF.

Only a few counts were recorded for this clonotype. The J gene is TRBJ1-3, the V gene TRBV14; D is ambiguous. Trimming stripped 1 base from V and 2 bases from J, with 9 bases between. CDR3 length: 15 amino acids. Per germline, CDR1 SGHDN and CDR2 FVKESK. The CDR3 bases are TGTGCCAGCAGCCAAGCCCGGACCCCTGGAAACACCATATATTTT. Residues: CASSQARTPGNTIYF.

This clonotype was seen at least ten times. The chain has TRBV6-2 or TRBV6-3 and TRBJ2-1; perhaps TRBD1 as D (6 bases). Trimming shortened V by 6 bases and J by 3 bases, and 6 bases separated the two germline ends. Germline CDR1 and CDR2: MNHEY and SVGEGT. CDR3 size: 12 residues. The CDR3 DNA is TGTGCCAGCAGACAGGGCTACAATGAGCAGTTCTTC. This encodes CASRQGYNEQFF.